The clone carrying this TCR beta chain has more than one count but fewer than ten. Its antigen is not known. The sample is drawn from a study of T cell repertoires in ileal Crohn's disease. For the study at large: Patients had a median approximately 7.2-year disease duration, and roughly 32% were active smokers. Notes on the study in general: Clonality above 26.8% at surgery always came with endoscopic recurrence. Clonal expansions were more frequent in active smokers than non-smokers at surgery.

The length of the CDR3 is 18 residues. Trimming stripped 4 bases from V and 2 bases from J, with 26 bases between. Germline assignment: CDR1 SQVTM and CDR2 ANQGSEA. The sample's time point: neoterminal ileum biopsy at postoperative endoscopy, about 6 months after surgery. Method: immunoSEQ multiplex PCR; TCRdb's copy keeps in-frame clones and lacks some. The repertoire consists of some 20,000 clones, with around 70% occurring once and the leading ten covering roughly 4%. The gene calls are TRBV29-1 and TRBJ1-2; a possible D gene is TRBD1 (5 bases). What was sequenced was ileal tissue. The sequence came from an adult with Crohn's disease. The CDR3 bases are TGCAGCGTTGGGACATTACTCCGATCCAAAAGCAAGAACTATGGCTACACCTTC. Its translation: CSVGTLLRSKSKNYGYTF.